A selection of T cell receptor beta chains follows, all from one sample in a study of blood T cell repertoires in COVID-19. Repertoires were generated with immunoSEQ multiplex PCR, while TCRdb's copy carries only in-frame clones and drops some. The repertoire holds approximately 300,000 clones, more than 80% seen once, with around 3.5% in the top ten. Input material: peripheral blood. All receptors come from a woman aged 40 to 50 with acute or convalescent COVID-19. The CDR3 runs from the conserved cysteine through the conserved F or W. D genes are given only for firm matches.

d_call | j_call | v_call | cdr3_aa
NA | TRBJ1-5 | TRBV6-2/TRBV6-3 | CASSSSLGGGGNQPQHF
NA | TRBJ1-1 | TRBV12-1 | CASSFGWTAMNTEAFF
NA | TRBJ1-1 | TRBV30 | CAWQGHPRHAFF
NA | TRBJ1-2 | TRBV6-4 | CASSSVGGVPLVGYTF
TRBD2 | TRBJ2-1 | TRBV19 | CASSRSLAGVHNEQFF
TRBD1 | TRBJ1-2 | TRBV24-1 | CATSERQGADYGYTF
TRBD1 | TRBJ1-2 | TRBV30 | CAWSVQGSGGYTF
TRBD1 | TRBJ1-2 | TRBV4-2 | CASSQGQVYGYTF
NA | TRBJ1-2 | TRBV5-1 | CASTFDSDYYGYTF
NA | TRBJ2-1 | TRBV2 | CASPSRGGNEQFF
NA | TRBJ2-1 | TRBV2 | CATAIDERNNEQFF
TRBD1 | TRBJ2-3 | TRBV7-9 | CASSLARQGTDTQYF
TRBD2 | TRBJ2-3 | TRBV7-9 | CASSLGTSGRTDTQYF
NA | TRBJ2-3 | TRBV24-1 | CATSERGTSTDTQYF
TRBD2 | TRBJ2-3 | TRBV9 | CASSVGPSGVTDTQYF
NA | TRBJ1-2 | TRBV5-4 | CASSLVGGNGYTF